Below are 6 T cell receptor beta chains sequenced from a single sample in a study of neoadjuvant nivolumab and ipilimumab in lung cancer. Only in-frame clones appear in the TCRdb table, and some are missing; sequencing was by immunoSEQ multiplex PCR. The data show about 18,000 clones, over 80% seen once. The source material was peripheral blood, sampled before neoadjuvant nivolumab, alone or with ipilimumab. These receptors came from an adult with non-small cell lung cancer.

CDR3 coding DNA: TGTGCCAGCAGCACCTCTCCCGAACGTGGTGAGCAGTTCTTC. It specifies CASSTSPERGEQFF. This chain connects TRBV5-4 to TRBJ2-1; no definite D call. CDR1 and CDR2 (germline): SGHNT, YYREEE (reference sequence). V was clipped by 4 bases and J by 9 bases, with 17 bases between them. The CDR3 covers 14 residues.

The rearrangement links TRBV4-2 to TRBJ2-3; TRBD2 agrees at 8 bases. With V trimmed by 0 bases and J by 5 bases, 13 bases remained unmatched. CDR1 is LGHNA and CDR2 is YNFKEQ in the germline V gene. CDR3 size: 18 residues. The CDR3 loop is CASSQEIPGGPGEDTQYF. In DNA, the CDR3 is TGTGCCAGCAGCCAAGAGATACCGGGAGGGCCGGGTGAAGATACGCAGTATTTT.

This clone was counted once. The genes are TRBV6-5 and TRBJ2-2, with TRBD2 matching over 8 bases. Germline V gene lookup returns CDR1 MNHEY and CDR2 SVGAGI. With V trimmed by 7 bases and J by 4 bases, 5 bases remained unmatched. The CDR3 runs 14 residues. CDR3 amino acids: CASTSGRTTGELFF. CDR3 DNA sequence: TGTGCCAGCACCAGCGGGAGAACCACCGGGGAGCTGTTTTTT.

For the CDR3, the DNA is TGTGCCAGCTCCCGCGGGGACACATCTAACTATGGCTACACCTTC. Its translation: CASSRGDTSNYGYTF. The rearrangement uses TRBV6-1 and TRBJ1-2; possibly TRBD1 for D (6 bases). Germline CDR1 and CDR2: MNHNS and SASEGT. Trimming shortened V by 8 bases and J by 0 bases, and 16 bases separated the two germline ends. The CDR3 totals 15 residues.

CDR3 DNA: TGCAGTGCTAGTCCCGGGCCAGGGCAGTTCTTC. Translation gives CSASPGPGQFF. The chain joins TRBV20-1 to TRBJ2-1; no reliable D call. V lost 3 bases to trimming and J lost 12 bases, with 12 bases between them. CDR3 length equals 11 residues. From germline, CDR1 is DFQATT and CDR2 SNEGSKA (reference sequence).

DNA of the CDR3: TGTGCCAGCAGTGAAAGGGGCAATCAGCCCCAGCATTTT. It specifies CASSERGNQPQHF. The chain joins TRBV6-1 to TRBJ1-5; D is unclear. V shed 2 bases and J shed 2 bases, with 4 bases lying between them. The germline V gene encodes CDR1 MNHNS and CDR2 SASEGT. The CDR3 is made up of 13 amino acids.